The 23 T cell receptor beta chains below were found in one sample sequenced in a study of cytomegalovirus exposure and HLA in healthy donors (dated by TCRdb to about 2017). The protocol used for the library was the immunoSEQ multiplex PCR assay. TCRdb limited this immuneACCESS table to in-frame rearrangements with V and J called. A share of clones is missing; checked studies link under half to unresolved V genes, and the rest is unexplained. The sample table shows roughly 120,000 clones, and around nine tenths are seen once. Around 3.1% of the sample lies in the top ten. Source material: PBMCs. These receptors came from a man aged 30 to 45 in good health and CMV-seronegative.

In its sample, this clone was seen a few times. The chain links TRBV5-6 to TRBJ2-2; 12 bases map to TRBD1. V lost 6 bases to trimming and J lost 3 bases; unmatched junction nucleotides: 3. Germline CDR1 and CDR2: SGHDT and YYEEEE. The CDR3 contains 15 residues. CDR3 sequence reads: CASTGTGGYTGELFF. CDR3 sequence (DNA): TGTGCCAGCACAGGGACAGGGGGCTACACCGGGGAGCTGTTTTTT. The full variable domain, with the rest looked up from reference TRBV5-6 and TRBJ2-2, is DAGVTQSPTHLIKTRGQQVTLRCSPKSGHDTVSWYQQALGQGPQFIFQYYEEEERQRGNFPDRFSGHQFPNYSSELNVNALLLGDSALYLCASTGTGGYTGELFFGEGSRLTVL.

A remark on this clone: The same CDR3 can be traced to other DNA sequences in this sample. The chain joins TRBV18 to TRBJ1-1; D uncertain. CDR1 and CDR2 from the germline V gene are KGHSH and LQKENI. This CDR3 is built from 13 residues. The V end lost 6 bases, the J end lost 1 base, and 9 bases lay between the germline ends. The CDR3 bases are TGTGCCAGCTCCCCCAGGCGGAACACTGAAGCTTTCTTT. Its protein is CASSPRRNTEAFF.

This clone is a singleton in its sample. This sequence joins TRBV6-5 and TRBJ2-5; TRBD2 matches 7 bases. Germline trimming cut 6 bases from V and 1 base from J; bases unmatched to any gene: 5. Per germline, CDR1 MNHEY and CDR2 SVGAGI. The CDR3 extends over 14 amino acids. CDR3: CASRYRGGQETQYF. The CDR3, as DNA: TGTGCCAGCAGGTACCGCGGGGGCCAAGAGACCCAGTACTTC.

The V call is TRBV4-3, the J call TRBJ1-5; a possible D gene is TRBD1 (5 bases). V was clipped by 1 base and J by 6 bases, with 7 bases between them. CDR3 length equals 13 residues. Germline V gene lookup returns CDR1 LGHNA and CDR2 YSLEER. CDR3: CASSQAGGQPQHF. The CDR3 DNA is TGCGCCAGCAGCCAAGCCGGGGGTCAGCCCCAGCATTTT.

The rearrangement links TRBV7-6 to TRBJ2-2; 8 bases line up with TRBD1. The CDR3 covers 16 residues. Germline trimming cut 1 base from V and 3 bases from J; bases unmatched to any gene: 4. Looked up from germline, CDR1 is SGHVS and CDR2 is FNYEAQ. The CDR3 DNA sequence: TGTGCCAGCAGCTTAGGGACAGGGAAAGACACCGGGGAGCTGTTTTTT. Translation gives CASSLGTGKDTGELFF.

This clone occurred once. The chain joins TRBV5-1 to TRBJ2-7; a possible D gene is TRBD1 (7 bases). The CDR3 contains 13 residues. V gave up 5 bases and J gave up 5 bases, with 14 bases separating them. Looked up from germline, CDR1 is SGHRS and CDR2 is YFSETQ. CDR3 coding DNA: TGCGCCAGCAGTTATGACAGGGAGGACGAGCAGTACTTC. Amino acid sequence: CASSYDREDEQYF.

The V and J genes are TRBV28 and TRBJ1-2; TRBD1 matches 8 bases. This CDR3 is built from 13 residues. V was clipped by 5 bases and J by 7 bases; unmatched bases: 6. Germline assignment: CDR1 MDHEN and CDR2 SYDVKM. The CDR3 protein is CASSTGQGTGYTF. CDR3 nucleotide sequence: TGTGCCAGCAGTACCGGACAGGGCACTGGCTACACCTTC.

The V gene is TRBV28, the J gene TRBJ2-2; 8 nucleotides line up with TRBD1. With V trimmed by 3 bases and J by 6 bases, 6 bases remained unmatched. The CDR3 has 15 amino acids. Germline V gene data show CDR1 as MDHEN and CDR2 as SYDVKM. The CDR3 nucleotides read TGTGCCAGCAGTTTGGGCAGGGGGCGGGCCGGGGAGCTGTTTTTT. This encodes CASSLGRGRAGELFF.

J is TRBJ2-1 and V is TRBV7-3; 11 bases are a match to TRBD2. This CDR3 is built from 14 residues. V lost 8 bases and J lost 9; bases outside the gene matches: 9. Germline V gene sequence: CDR1 SGHTA, CDR2 FQGTGA. The CDR3 reads CASGSGGASSEQFF. The CDR3 bases are TGTGCCAGCGGTAGCGGGGGGGCCTCCAGTGAGCAGTTCTTC.

The chain recombines TRBV7-9 with TRBJ1-1; 7 bases are shared with TRBD1. Trimming at V came to 5 bases and at J to 1 base, leaving 13 bases not matched to a gene. In germline, CDR1 is SEHNR, CDR2 FQNEAQ (reference sequence). This CDR3 is built from 17 residues. This chain's CDR3 is CASSPRTGRGGNTEAFF. The CDR3, as DNA: TGTGCCAGCAGCCCCCGGACAGGCCGGGGGGGGAACACTGAAGCTTTCTTT.

The rearrangement uses TRBV29-1 and TRBJ2-7, with 11 nucleotides matching TRBD1. Germline V CDR1 and CDR2: SQVTM, ANQGSEA. V dropped 7 bases and J dropped 7; count of bases not matched to a gene: 12. The CDR3 consists of 14 residues. The CDR3 DNA sequence: TGCAGCGCCGCGGGGTCGGGACAGGGGGGTGAGCAGTACTTC. Its protein product is CSAAGSGQGGEQYF.

The V call is TRBV4-1, the J call TRBJ1-5, with D possibly TRBD1 on 5 matching bases. This CDR3 is 16 amino acids long. V dropped 0 bases and J dropped 4 bases, with 13 bases sitting between them. Germline CDR1 reads MGHRA; CDR2 reads YSYEKL. Here the CDR3 DNA reads TGCGCCAGCAGCCAAGAGGACGGGGGAAGAAATCAGCCCCAGCATTTT. The encoded protein is CASSQEDGGRNQPQHF.

The chain employs TRBV5-6 and TRBJ1-6; 9 bases match TRBD1. V lost 3 bases and J lost 8; bases outside the gene matches: 9. CDR3 length equals 16 residues. Germline V gene lookup returns CDR1 SGHDT and CDR2 YYEEEE. CDR3 in DNA: TGTGCCAGCAGCTATACCCGGGACAGGGACCATTCACCCCTCCACTTT. Protein sequence: CASSYTRDRDHSPLHF.

The gene calls are TRBV18 and TRBJ2-7, with D maybe TRBD2 (5 bases). V shed 1 base and J shed 3 bases, with 7 bases lying between them. Germline-derived CDR1 and CDR2 are KGHSH and LQKENI. This CDR3 has 13 residues. Here the CDR3 DNA reads TGTGCCAGCTCACCACTTGAGGGCTACGAGCAGTACTTC. It yields the protein CASSPLEGYEQYF.

The chain links TRBV25-1 to TRBJ2-7, with TRBD1 as a possible D gene (5 bases). The CDR3 is 15 amino acids. In germline, CDR1 is MGHDK, CDR2 SYGVNS. V was trimmed by 3 bases and J by 3 bases, leaving 15 bases between them. The DNA of the CDR3 is TGTGCCAGCAGTGAGGGTTGGGGCCTCTTCTACGAGCAGTACTTC. Amino acids: CASSEGWGLFYEQYF.

In DNA, the CDR3 is TGCGCCAGCAGGCAAGAGACAGGGGCTTCGTACGAGCAGTACTTC. Its translation: CASRQETGASYEQYF. This chain joins TRBV5-1 and TRBJ2-7, with TRBD1 matching 8 bases. Germline CDR1 is SGHRS and CDR2 is YFSETQ. The CDR3 totals 15 residues. V trimming: 5 bases; J trimming: 4 bases; junction bases outside the gene matches: 11. Full variable domain (rest looked up from reference TRBV5-1 and TRBJ2-7): KAGVTQTPRYLIKTRGQQVTLSCSPISGHRSVSWYQQTPGQGLQFLFEYFSETQRNKGNFPGRFSGRQFSNSRSEMNVSTLELGDSALYLCASRQETGASYEQYFGPGTRLTVT.

The V and J genes are TRBV5-4 and TRBJ2-6; TRBD2 is a possible D gene (6 bases). CDR1 and CDR2 from the germline V gene are SGHNT and YYREEE (reference sequence). The CDR3 extends over 18 amino acids. V was clipped by 4 bases and J by 0 bases, with 17 bases between them. The CDR3 DNA is TGTGCCAGCAGCCCGTTGCGGGACGGAGCCTCTGGGGCCAACGTCCTGACTTTC. It yields the protein CASSPLRDGASGANVLTF. The full variable domain, rest sourced from reference TRBV5-4 and TRBJ2-6, is ETGVTQSPTHLIKTRGQQVTLRCSSQSGHNTVSWYQQALGQGPQFIFQYYREEENGRGNFPPRFSGLQFPNYSSELNVNALELDDSALYLCASSPLRDGASGANVLTFGAGSRLTVL.

Regarding this clone: A junction boundary mismatches the germline segment, possibly from a read error. This chain links TRBV7-9 with TRBJ1-6, with D unresolved. CDR1 is SEHNR, CDR2 FQNEAQ, per germline (reference sequence). This CDR3 contains 18 residues. CDR3 in amino acids: CASSLAGPGWTYNSPLHF. The CDR3 DNA sequence: TGTGCCAGCAGCCTAGCGGGTCCGGGTTGGACCTATAATTCACCCCTCCACTTT. The full variable domain, completed using reference TRBV7-9 and TRBJ1-6, is DTGVSQNPRHKITKRGQNVTFRCDPISEHNRLYWYRQTLGQGPEFLTYFQNEAQLEKSRLLSDRFSAERPKGSFSTLEIQRTEQGDSAMYLCASSLAGPGWTYNSPLHFGNGTRLTVT.

Here the CDR3 reads CASSLGGGAGELFF. In DNA, the CDR3 is TGTGCCAGCAGCTTAGGCGGGGGCGCCGGGGAGCTGTTTTTT. The chain carries TRBV11-3 and TRBJ2-2, with a tentative D call TRBD2 (7 bases). Germline CDR1 SGHNT, CDR2 YENEEA. The CDR3 is made up of 14 amino acids. V shed 1 base and J shed 6 bases, with 9 bases lying between them.

CDR3 DNA: TGTGCCAGCTCACCGACAGCTACCGATAACTATGGCTACACCTTC. Translating gives CASSPTATDNYGYTF. The chain carries TRBV18 and TRBJ1-2; D possibly corresponds to TRBD1 (5 bases). V lost 3 bases and J 1 base, leaving 12 bases between the germline ends. The CDR3 sequence is 15 residues long. Germline assignment: CDR1 KGHSH and CDR2 LQKENI.

This sequence joins TRBV15 and TRBJ1-3, with 9 positions matching TRBD1. The V gene end was trimmed by 2 bases and the J gene end by 4 bases; junction bases not matched to a gene: 6. CDR1 is LNHNV, CDR2 YYDKDF, per germline (reference sequence). This CDR3 contains 16 residues. The chain's CDR3 is CATSRNRGLRGNTIYF. For the CDR3, the DNA is TGTGCCACCAGCAGAAACAGGGGGCTGAGGGGAAACACCATATATTTT.

The chain combines TRBV5-1 with TRBJ1-6, with D tentatively TRBD1 (5 bases). Trimming left V 6 bases short and J 6 bases short, with 16 bases between. The CDR3 extends over 15 amino acids. Germline V gene data show CDR1 as SGHRS and CDR2 as YFSETQ. The CDR3, as DNA: TGCGCCAGCAAAGAAACGACAGCAGCTAATTCACCCCTCCACTTT. It codes for CASKETTAANSPLHF.

V gene TRBV28 combines with J gene TRBJ1-6, with 8 bases matching TRBD1. The CDR3 sequence is 14 residues long. Germline CDR1 reads MDHEN; CDR2 reads SYDVKM. Trimming cost V 4 bases and J 8 bases; bases outside gene matches: 4. The CDR3 nucleotides are TGTGCCAGCAGTTCGGGACAGGAGTATTCACCCCTCCACTTT. Its protein product is CASSSGQEYSPLHF. Drawing the rest from reference TRBV28 and TRBJ1-6, the complete variable domain is DVKVTQSSRYLVKRTGEKVFLECVQDMDHENMFWYRQDPGLGLRLIYFSYDVKMKEKGDIPEGYSVSREKKERFSLILESASTNQTSMYLCASSSGQEYSPLHFGNGTRLTVT.